This TCR beta chain was identified during a study of blood T cell repertoires in COVID-19. Overall study: The United States, Italy and Spain supplied acute and convalescent COVID-19 samples. Sources were T cells, B-cell-depleted T cells, or PBMCs; the material itself was cDNA or gDNA.

Seattle's enrolled individuals joined amid active infection and were then monitored longitudinally. In the study's own analysis: For nucleated cells, counts were estimated from reference gene primer amplification. Assay used: immunoSEQ multiplex PCR; TCRdb lists only in-frame clones, some missing. V and J calls and clone size come straight from that table; D and trimming were deduced from the DNA. The profile shows approximately 170,000 clones, approximately 80% of them singletons. Germline V gene lookup returns CDR1 MDHEN and CDR2 SYDVKM. V dropped 5 bases and J dropped 1; count of bases not matched to a gene: 13. The CDR3 extends over 18 amino acids.

The sequence was collected from a woman of 80 years or more with COVID-19, enrolled during active disease. This chain joins TRBV28 and TRBJ1-2; TRBD1 matches 10 bases. Input material: peripheral blood. This chain's CDR3 is CASSAPPGQGMGNYGYTF. CDR3 bases: TGTGCCAGCAGTGCACCTCCGGGACAGGGGATGGGTAACTATGGCTACACCTTC.